Described below is a single T cell receptor (beta chain) sequence and its context. The DNA ends 3 residues before the CDR3 does, and the rest of the CDR3 is filled in from the germline J gene. The V gene end was trimmed by 0 bases and the J gene end by 4 bases; junction bases not matched to a gene: 7. Germline CDR1 SGDLS, CDR2 YYNGEE. The CDR3 contains 15 residues. These data belong to a study of T cells in women clearing cervical HPV infection. On the study more broadly: Control women cleared a single incident HPV16 infection within 12 months.

Assay: immunoSEQ multiplex PCR; the TCRdb copy retains only in-frame clones and omits some. This sample's clone table lists about 20,000 clones. Dot-blot hybridization genotyped cervical HPV amplified with MY09/MY11 PCR. This TCR was sampled from a woman aged 18 to 75 with a cervical HPV16 infection that either progressed to CIN3+ or cleared (not recorded which). The J gene is TRBJ2-7, the V gene TRBV9; 7 bases are shared with TRBD1. Sequencing was done on a sample of blood buffy coat. CDR3 protein: CASSVEGQSSYEQYF. The part of the CDR3 DNA that was read is TGTGCCAGCAGCGTAGAGGGACAGAGTTCTTACGAG. Combining the CDR3 with reference TRBV9 and TRBJ2-7 gives the whole variable domain DSGVTQTPKHLITATGQRVTLRCSPRSGDLSVYWYQQSLDQGLQFLIQYYNGEERAKGNILERFSAQQFPDLHSELNLSSLELGDSALYFCASSVEGQSSYEQYFGPGTRLTVT.